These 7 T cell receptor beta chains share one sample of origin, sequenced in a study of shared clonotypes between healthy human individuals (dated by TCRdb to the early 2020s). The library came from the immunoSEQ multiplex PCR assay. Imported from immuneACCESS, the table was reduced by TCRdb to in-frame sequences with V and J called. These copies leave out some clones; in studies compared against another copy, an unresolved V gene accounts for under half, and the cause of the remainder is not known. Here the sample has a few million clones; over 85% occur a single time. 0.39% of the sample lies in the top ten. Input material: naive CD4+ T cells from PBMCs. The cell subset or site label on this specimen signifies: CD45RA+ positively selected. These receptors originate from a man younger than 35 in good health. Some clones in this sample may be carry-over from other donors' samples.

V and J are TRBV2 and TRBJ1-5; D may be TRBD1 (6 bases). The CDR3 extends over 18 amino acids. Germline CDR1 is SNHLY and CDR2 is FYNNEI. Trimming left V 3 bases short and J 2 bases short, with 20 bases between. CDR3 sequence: CASSDPTWGGAGNQPQHF. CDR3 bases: TGTGCCAGCAGTGATCCCACATGGGGGGGGGCGGGCAATCAGCCCCAGCATTTT.

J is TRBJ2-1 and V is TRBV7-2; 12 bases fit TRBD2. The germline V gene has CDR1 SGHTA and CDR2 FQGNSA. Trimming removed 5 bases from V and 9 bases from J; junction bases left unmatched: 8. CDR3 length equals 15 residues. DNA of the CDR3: TGTGCCAGCAGCCGCCGACTAGCGGGAGATAGTGAGCAGTTCTTC. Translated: CASSRRLAGDSEQFF.

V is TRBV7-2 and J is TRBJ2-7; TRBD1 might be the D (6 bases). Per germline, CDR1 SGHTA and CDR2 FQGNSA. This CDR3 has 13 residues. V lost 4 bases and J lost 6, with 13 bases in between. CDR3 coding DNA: TGTGCCAGCAGCTCGTACAGGGACGCCGAGCAGTACTTC. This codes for CASSSYRDAEQYF. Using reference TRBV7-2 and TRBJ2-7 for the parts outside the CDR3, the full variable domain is GAGVSQSPSNKVTEKGKDVELRCDPISGHTALYWYRQSLGQGLEFLIYFQGNSAPDKSGLPSDRFSAERTGGSVSTLTIQRTQQEDSAVYLCASSSYRDAEQYFGPGTRLTVT.

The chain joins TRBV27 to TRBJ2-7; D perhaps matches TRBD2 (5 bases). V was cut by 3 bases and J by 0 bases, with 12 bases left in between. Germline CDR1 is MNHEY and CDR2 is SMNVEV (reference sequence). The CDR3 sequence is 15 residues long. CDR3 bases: TGTGCCAGCAGTTTTGCGGGTCGCAACTCCTACGAGCAGTACTTC. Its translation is CASSFAGRNSYEQYF.

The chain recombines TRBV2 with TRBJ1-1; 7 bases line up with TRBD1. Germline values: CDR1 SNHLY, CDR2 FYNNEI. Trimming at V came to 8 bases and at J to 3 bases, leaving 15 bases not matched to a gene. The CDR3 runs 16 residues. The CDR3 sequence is CASGGDRDSWDTEAFF. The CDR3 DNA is TGTGCCAGCGGGGGCGACAGGGACTCATGGGACACTGAAGCTTTCTTT.

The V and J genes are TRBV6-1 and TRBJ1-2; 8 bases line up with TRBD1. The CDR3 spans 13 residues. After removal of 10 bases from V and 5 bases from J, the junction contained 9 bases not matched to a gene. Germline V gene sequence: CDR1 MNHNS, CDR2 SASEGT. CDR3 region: CATTGTGAYGYTF. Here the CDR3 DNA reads TGTGCCACTACCGGGACAGGCGCATATGGCTACACCTTC.

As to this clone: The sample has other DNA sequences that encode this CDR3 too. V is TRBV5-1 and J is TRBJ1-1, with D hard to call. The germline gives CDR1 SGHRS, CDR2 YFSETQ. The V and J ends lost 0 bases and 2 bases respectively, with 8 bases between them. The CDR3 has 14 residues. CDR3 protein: CASSLGQPNTEAFF. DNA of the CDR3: TGCGCCAGCAGCTTGGGCCAGCCTAACACTGAAGCTTTCTTT.